This TCR beta chain was observed in a study of T cell changes during pregnancy in multiple sclerosis. Libraries were prepared by immunoSEQ multiplex PCR; TCRdb keeps only in-frame clonotypes and omits some of them. Found here are approximately 28,000 clones, about 85% of them singletons; the top ten hold 8% to 9.5%. As concerns this clone: A junction boundary mismatches the germline segment, possibly from a read error.

CDR3 size: 12 residues. Germline loops: CDR1 GTSNPN, CDR2 SVGIG (reference sequence). The receptor's source is a female donor with multiple sclerosis, enrolled in a pregnancy study. The specimen comprised CD8+ T cells from peripheral blood mononuclear cells, sampled after pregnancy. The gene calls are TRBV30 and TRBJ1-6, with a possible D match to TRBD1 (6 bases). The CDR3 DNA sequence: TGTGCCTGGAGCCAGGGGCTCCCCCCCTTGCTGTTT. Its protein product is CAWSQGLPPLLF.